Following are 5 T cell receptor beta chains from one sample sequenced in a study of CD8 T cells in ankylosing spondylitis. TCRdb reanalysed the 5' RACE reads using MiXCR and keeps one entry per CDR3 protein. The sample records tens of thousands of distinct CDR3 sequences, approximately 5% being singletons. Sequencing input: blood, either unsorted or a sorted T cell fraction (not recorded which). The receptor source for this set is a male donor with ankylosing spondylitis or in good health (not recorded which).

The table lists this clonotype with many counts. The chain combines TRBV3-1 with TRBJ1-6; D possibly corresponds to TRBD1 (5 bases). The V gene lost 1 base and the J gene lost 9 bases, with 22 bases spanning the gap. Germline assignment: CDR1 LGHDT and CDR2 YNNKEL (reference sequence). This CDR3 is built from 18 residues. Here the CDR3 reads CASSQVPSLQGFTSPLHF. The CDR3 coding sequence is TGTGCCAGCAGCCAAGTGCCAAGTCTGCAGGGCTTTACTTCACCCCTCCACTTT.

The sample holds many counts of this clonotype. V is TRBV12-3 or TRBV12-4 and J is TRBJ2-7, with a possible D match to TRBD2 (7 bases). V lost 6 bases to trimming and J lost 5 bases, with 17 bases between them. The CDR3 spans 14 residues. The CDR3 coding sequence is TGTGCCAGCAGCCGTACTGGGGGGGGCCACGAGCAGTACTTC. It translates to CASSRTGGGHEQYF.

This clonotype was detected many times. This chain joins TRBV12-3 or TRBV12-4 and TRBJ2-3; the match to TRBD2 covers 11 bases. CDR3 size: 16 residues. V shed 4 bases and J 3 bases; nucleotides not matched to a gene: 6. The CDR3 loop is CASSSILAGETDTQYF. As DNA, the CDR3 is TGTGCCAGCAGTTCGATACTAGCGGGGGAGACAGATACGCAGTATTTT.

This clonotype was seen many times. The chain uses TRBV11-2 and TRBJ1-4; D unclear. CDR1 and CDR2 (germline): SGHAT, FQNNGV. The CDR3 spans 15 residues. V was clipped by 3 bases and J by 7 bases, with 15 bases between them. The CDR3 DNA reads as TGTGCCAGCAGCTTGACTCTTGCCGGGAGTGAAAAACTGTTTTTT. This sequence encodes CASSLTLAGSEKLFF.

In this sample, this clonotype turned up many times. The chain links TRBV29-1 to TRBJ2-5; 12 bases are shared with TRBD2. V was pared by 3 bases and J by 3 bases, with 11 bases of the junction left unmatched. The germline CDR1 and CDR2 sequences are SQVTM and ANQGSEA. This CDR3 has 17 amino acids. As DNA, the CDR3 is TGCAGCGTTGAGCCCCTAGCGGGGGGGCCCAGGAAAGAGACCCAGTACTTC. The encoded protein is CSVEPLAGGPRKETQYF.